This is a list of T cell receptor beta chains from one sample in a study of PD-1 blockade in classical Hodgkin lymphoma. Sequencing was performed with immunoSEQ multiplex PCR; in TCRdb, only in-frame clones are kept and a portion is missing. The repertoire includes about 50,000 clones, 88% of them detected once, and under 7% sits in the top ten. The source material was peripheral blood mononuclear cells (PBMCs), sampled before the second cycle of nivolumab. The receptors come from a human donor with classical Hodgkin lymphoma. Both conserved end residues are part of each CDR3. Clone size, where shown, is once, few, many, or a class for clones that have expanded.

v_gene: TRBV6-6
abundance: NA
CDR3aa: CASSPTGPLYNEQFF

v_gene: TRBV6-6
abundance: once
CDR3aa: CATGDRGDNQPQHF

v_gene: TRBV27
abundance: NA
CDR3aa: CASSPTGTGNTIYF

v_gene: TRBV7-9
abundance: NA
CDR3aa: CASSLASTAGELFF

v_gene: TRBV10-3
abundance: NA
CDR3aa: CAISDRADTEAFF

v_gene: TRBV19
abundance: few
CDR3aa: CASSMRGDNQPQHF

v_gene: TRBV19
abundance: NA
CDR3aa: CASSIDGTLSSGNTIYF

v_gene: TRBV19
abundance: NA
CDR3aa: CASTTPSGINYGYTF

v_gene: TRBV6-1
abundance: NA
CDR3aa: CASSEGAGANVLTF

v_gene: TRBV7-2
abundance: NA
CDR3aa: CASSWTGASGNTIYF

v_gene: TRBV6-5
abundance: NA
CDR3aa: CASSIGGGNTGELFF

v_gene: TRBV18
abundance: NA
CDR3aa: CASSRQGANSDTQYF

v_gene: TRBV5-4
abundance: NA
CDR3aa: CASSPDPTFYGYTF

v_gene: TRBV29-1
abundance: few
CDR3aa: CSVEQTDTQYF

v_gene: TRBV5-1
abundance: NA
CDR3aa: CASSFRESNTEAFF

v_gene: TRBV2
abundance: NA
CDR3aa: CAGRLNTEAFF

v_gene: TRBV5-1
abundance: NA
CDR3aa: CASSLGGGAQETQYF

v_gene: TRBV6-1
abundance: NA
CDR3aa: CASPEGHNYGYTF

v_gene: TRBV6-1
abundance: NA
CDR3aa: CASKYEQPSYNEQFF

v_gene: TRBV15
abundance: NA
CDR3aa: CATSTRTGEDQPQHF

v_gene: TRBV30
abundance: NA
CDR3aa: CAWSVPGTLSSYEQYF

v_gene: TRBV5-1
abundance: once
CDR3aa: CASSLTGGPANEKLFF

v_gene: TRBV7-9
abundance: NA
CDR3aa: CASSSPGGAQSTDTQYF

v_gene: TRBV4-1
abundance: NA
CDR3aa: CASSLQEASGDQETQYF

v_gene: TRBV5-1
abundance: NA
CDR3aa: CASRPGTGGEKLFF

v_gene: TRBV27
abundance: NA
CDR3aa: CASSYGAGNTEAFF

v_gene: TRBV4-1
abundance: NA
CDR3aa: CASSQDKGVQQPQHF

v_gene: TRBV5-1
abundance: NA
CDR3aa: CASSLAGTAEEKLFF

v_gene: TRBV5-1
abundance: NA
CDR3aa: CASSITGSTEAFF

v_gene: TRBV28
abundance: NA
CDR3aa: CASSLGLQGFSGYTF

v_gene: TRBV29-1
abundance: NA
CDR3aa: CSSDPAGTIGYTF

v_gene: TRBV10-1
abundance: NA
CDR3aa: CASSEMQGISNEQFF

v_gene: TRBV10-1
abundance: NA
CDR3aa: CASSEMKNTEAFF

v_gene: TRBV14
abundance: NA
CDR3aa: CASSPPGVRETQYF

v_gene: TRBV6-6
abundance: few
CDR3aa: CASTKTGPGTDTQYF

v_gene: TRBV7-9
abundance: NA
CDR3aa: CASSLGSPLHF

v_gene: TRBV6-6
abundance: NA
CDR3aa: CASSPNRGHTEAFF

v_gene: TRBV5-1
abundance: NA
CDR3aa: CASSFGQAVTEAFF

v_gene: TRBV5-1
abundance: NA
CDR3aa: CASSLTSGGAVYETQYF

v_gene: TRBV5-1
abundance: NA
CDR3aa: CASSQTGGNTEAFF

v_gene: TRBV30
abundance: NA
CDR3aa: CAWAQYRVAEKLFF